The sequence of this T cell receptor beta chain was determined in a study of CXCR3-negative and CXCR3-positive naive CD8 T cells. Study information: About 140 million TRB reads were obtained overall (about 1.5 +/- 0.3 million per library).

Identification of naive CD8+ T cells rested on CD45RO-CCR7+CD27+CD95- status. Remarks on this clonotype: Its antigen is currently unknown.

Libraries were UMI-labeled 5' RACE TRB cDNA. TCRdb reprocessed the 5' RACE reads, with one entry per CDR3 protein and no DNA. This sample contains about 9,600 distinct CDR3 sequences. Study-level points and caveats: Diversity in memory CD8+ cells fell much lower than the comparably high levels seen in both naive subsets.

The CDR3 is 13 residues long. Germline V gene lookup returns CDR1 SGHDN and CDR2 FVKESK. Sequencing used naive CXCR3- CD8+ T cells from blood. Subset described: CD45RO-CCR7+CD27+CD95- naive CD8+ T cells lacking CXCR3 (TNR3-). The rearrangement links TRBV14 to TRBJ2-7; TCRdb calls TRBD1, which cannot be checked without DNA. This receptor was identified in a human donor in good health. Some clones in this sample may be carry-over from other donors' samples. The CDR3: CASSYGTAYEQYF.